These 2 T cell receptor beta chains were sequenced from one sample in a study of shared clonotypes between healthy human individuals. Libraries were prepared by immunoSEQ multiplex PCR; TCRdb keeps only in-frame clonotypes and omits some of them. The table has around 510,000 clones, around 96% seen once. The sequencing input was naive CD4+ T cells sorted from blood. As to subset: CD45RA+ positively selected. These receptors were obtained from a woman under 40 in good health.

The CDR3 loop reads CASSSLVGEWSGYTF. CDR3 coding DNA: TGTGCCAGCAGCTCATTGGTAGGAGAGTGGTCTGGCTACACCTTC. This chain links TRBV7-2 with TRBJ1-2; no firm D call. V was trimmed by 4 bases and J by 7 bases, leaving 19 bases between them. The CDR3 consists of 15 residues. Germline V gene sequence: CDR1 SGHTA, CDR2 FQGNSA.

This chain uses TRBV5-6 with TRBJ2-3; TRBD2 matches 12 bases. Germline V lookup: CDR1 SGHDT, CDR2 YYEEEE. The CDR3 totals 18 residues. V trimming: 2 bases; J trimming: 3 bases; junction bases outside the gene matches: 10. The CDR3 bases are TGTGCCAGCAGCTTAACTAGCGGGAGGTCCAGGGGGACAGATACGCAGTATTTT. It encodes CASSLTSGRSRGTDTQYF.